This T cell receptor (beta chain) was sequenced for a study of T cells in Graves' hyperthyroidism and ophthalmopathy. Study background: Blood was drawn when the patient was first diagnosed and still untreated.

TCR beta CDR3 regions were amplified from RNA transcripts. Initially, a first-round RT-PCR of the TCR CDR3 employed the HTBI primer set. TCRdb re-analysed the multiplex PCR reads in MiXCR, keeping a single row per CDR3 protein. The data show about 640,000 distinct CDR3 sequences, 20% seen once. The germline CDR1 and CDR2 sequences are DFQATT and SNEGSKA (reference sequence). The CDR3 loop spans 12 amino acids. The ends were cut back, 6 bases at V and 3 bases at J, with 11 bases in the middle. To note about this clonotype: Its matching antigen is unknown.

Study-wide findings and caveats: Most clonotypes expanded in thyroid above 0.001 were likewise present in blood.

Uncontrolled infection, other autoimmune disease, pregnancy or lactation excluded patients. Thyroid ultrasound and orbital computed tomography, with clinical symptoms and serum thyroxine and TRAb, informed diagnoses. Input material: blood. The chain carries TRBV20-1 and TRBJ1-1, with D possibly TRBD1 on 5 matching bases. This TCR was sampled from a man aged 30-40 years with Graves' ophthalmopathy. The chain's CDR3 is CSARAGHTEAFF. DNA of the CDR3: TGCAGTGCCCGGGCGGGGCACACTGAAGCTTTCTTT.